What follows describes a single TCR beta chain. TCRdb itself ran the RT-PCR reads through MiXCR, one entry per CDR3 protein. This sample has tens of thousands of distinct CDR3 sequences, with approximately 49% found just once. These data are taken from a study of patients and donors after allogeneic stem cell transplantation. The trim removed 3 bases at V and 1 base at J, leaving 7 bases unmatched. The germline gives CDR1 LGHNA, CDR2 YSLEER. The CDR3 contains 17 residues. Material for sequencing was blood, either unsorted or a sorted T cell fraction (not recorded which). The chain joins TRBV4-3 to TRBJ2-2, with 8 positions matching TRBD1. The clonotype originates from a human donor who was either an allogeneic HSCT recipient or a stem cell or donor lymphocyte infusion donor (not recorded which). It is not recorded whose cells these are; they may come from a transplant donor. The CDR3 DNA sequence: TGCGCCAGCAGCCAGTTCGGACAGGGCTTGAACACCGGGGAGCTGTTTTTT. Translating it yields CASSQFGQGLNTGELFF.